This TCR beta chain emerged from a study of cytomegalovirus exposure and HLA in healthy donors. Across the whole study: Sequencing of 150 million to 200 million T cells in an earlier analysis found around 100 million unique TCR beta sequences.

Looked up from germline, CDR1 is SGHNT and CDR2 is YYREEE (reference sequence). The CDR3 totals 16 residues. V gave up 3 bases and J gave up 2 bases; unmatched junction bases: 2. With 60 Vbeta and 13 Jbeta primers, the PCR was carried out. Method: immunoSEQ multiplex PCR; TCRdb's copy keeps in-frame clones and lacks some. The sample contains some 150,000 clones, approximately 69% of which appear only once. What was sequenced was PBMCs. The chain uses TRBV5-4 and TRBJ2-7; TRBD2 aligns across 16 bases. The sequence derives from a young man in good health and CMV-seronegative. The CDR3 DNA sequence: TGTGCCAGCAGCTCGGGGACTAGCGGGGGGGCCTACGAGCAGTACTTC. Its translation is CASSSGTSGGAYEQYF.